This TCR beta chain was captured in a study of Ad26.COV2.S vaccination and SARS-CoV-2 variants. Study summary: Vaccine-arm donor from the placebo-controlled COV1001 Ad26.COV2.S trial. Ad26.COV2.S, an intramuscular injection, was given once or twice 56 days apart.

Sequencing was performed with immunoSEQ multiplex PCR; in TCRdb, only in-frame clones are kept and a portion is missing. The sample gives a few hundred thousand clones, 83% of which show up once; roughly 7.4% is in the top ten. CDR3 size: 13 residues. Trimming shortened V by 3 bases and J by 4 bases, and 9 bases separated the two germline ends. From germline, CDR1 is WNHNN and CDR2 SYGVQD (reference sequence). Treatment: 15 to 20 received Ad26.COV2.S at low or high dose, single or two shots; roughly 5 received placebo; per-sample allocation not given. Sampling occurred on day 63 after the first vaccine or placebo injection. It was an adult aged 18-55 years in Boston who was the donor. On this clone: Its specificity is not known.

Study-wide points: Relative to placebo recipients, vaccine recipients exhibited elevated spike-specific TCR breadth.

The rearrangement uses TRBV10-1 and TRBJ1-2; TRBD1 might be the D (6 bases). This TCR derives from a person aged 18-60 years who received the Ad26.COV2.S COVID-19 vaccine or a placebo. The sample here was peripheral blood, taken in a trial of Ad26.COV2.S vaccine versus placebo. The CDR3 protein is CASSDTGSYGYTF. In nucleotides, the CDR3 is TGCGCCAGCAGTGACACAGGGAGCTATGGCTACACCTTC.